This entry describes one T cell receptor (beta chain). The antigen is not known. Use of 60 Vbeta and 13 Jbeta primers characterized the PCR. TCRdb keeps only in-frame clones here, not all; method: immunoSEQ multiplex PCR. The data contain 120,000 or so clones, around 80% of them seen just once; the ten biggest clones take up over 10%. These data originate in a study of cytomegalovirus exposure and HLA in healthy donors. Study-level information: From donors who were HLA-typed, an early data release held around 80 million unique TCRs. General study findings and limits: An analysis done earlier found most TCR beta V segments productive about 87% or about 30% of the time. CMV antigen specificity was confirmed in vitro for a few CMV-associated chains.

At collection, donors were nominally healthy, but unrecorded immune exposures were probable. Germline V gives CDR1 SGDLS, CDR2 YYNGEE. The CDR3 consists of 13 residues. V lost 7 bases to trimming and J lost 1 base, with 9 bases between them. This rearrangement joins TRBV9 to TRBJ1-5; D remains unclear. The specimen sequenced was PBMCs. The receptor was isolated from a man aged 30 to 39 in good health and CMV-seropositive. The CDR3 reads CASSGSSNQPQHF. The CDR3 coding sequence is TGTGCCAGCTCGGGATCCAGCAATCAGCCCCAGCATTTT.